This TCR beta chain was documented in a study of T cell responses to AZD1222 COVID-19 vaccine (dated by TCRdb to the early 2020s). In the study overall: Because spike-specific TCR depth and breadth did not differ between the two schedules, AZD1222 recipients who got a second dose at roughly 4 weeks were pooled with those who got a second dose at roughly 12 weeks. TCR sequencing was performed for 230 to 250 trial participants, of whom some 200 were given two doses of AZD1222 and around 25 were given two doses of MenACWY control vaccine. Trial participants were enrolled by age into 18-55, 56-69 and 70-plus year subgroups, with 148, 28 and 57 TCR-sequenced participants respectively.

The time point tag for this specimen amounts to: baseline before first vaccination. Vaccinee samples were obtained from the UK trials COV001 and COV002, which included a single-blind randomized controlled phase 2/3 trial of AZD1222 (ChAdOx1 nCoV-19) in healthy adults. For TCRbeta chain sequencing, PBMC samples from trial participants were taken at day 0 and at day 28 after the second dose. Overall study outcomes, separate from this receptor: Most participants were white British and females outnumbered males, and the authors suggested that clonal diversity may have been underestimated. In the small 56-69-year group, the increase in depth fell short of significance, most likely because of low power. Reportedly, almost half of the unique spike-specific TCRs recognized epitopes lying outside the regions that are mutated in the B.1.351 and B.1.1.7 variants. Conclusions about previously exposed vaccinees were limited because only 6 or 7 AZD1222 recipients were SARS-CoV-2 seropositive at baseline. The whole spike protein was spanned by vaccine-associated CD4 TCRs, and dominant responses were seen in regions 160-218 and 743-854. Because no day 14 peak-response samples were available, the repertoires could be characterized only after the peak T cell response. After two AZD1222 doses, spike-specific TCR breadth and depth were significantly higher than at day 0 and than in MenACWY recipients.

Regarding this clone: Its antigen remains unidentified. The sample holds no much larger clone one base away, and base qualities are not on file. Other DNA sequences in this sample translate to the same CDR3.

The CDR3 regions of human TCRbeta chains were analyzed by immunosequencing. For the original study's pipeline: TCRs in the repertoires were matched against a reference library of SARS-CoV-2-specific TCRs that had been generated with the MIRA antigen-specificity platform. Breadth was defined as the fraction of unique TCRs that were SARS-CoV-2-associated, and depth was defined as the fraction of total T cells that were SARS-CoV-2-associated. Using the MIRA data, each spike-specific TCR was assigned both to the spike region to which the TCR was reactive and to a CD4 or CD8 class. Log10-transformed breadth and depth values were compared by one-way ANOVA with Sidak's multiple comparisons tests. TCRdb mirrors the immuneACCESS table, restricted to in-frame sequences. Some clones are absent from its copies; in checked studies, under half trace to an unresolved V gene, and the reason for the others is unknown. That table supplies the V and J calls and clone size; D and trimming were determined from the DNA. The sample data list about 110,000 clones, and 88% of these were observed just once. The ten largest make up around 1.6% of the sample.

Sequenced here: peripheral blood, sampled on day 0 of AZD1222 vaccination. This clonotype originated in an adult in good health.

Here the CDR3 is given as CASSPTGNYGYTF. The DNA sequence is TGTGCCAGCAGCCCGACAGGGAACTATGGCTACACCTTC. The chain joins TRBV7-6 to TRBJ1-2; the junction holds 7 bases that match TRBD1. CDR3 length: 13 amino acids, cysteine to phenylalanine. The DNA shown is the 39-base CDR3, in frame from base 1. Via the germline V gene, CDR1 is SGHVS and CDR2 FNYEAQ. The germline V and J ends show losses of 5 bases and 2 bases respectively, and no gene match explains 2 bases of the junction.